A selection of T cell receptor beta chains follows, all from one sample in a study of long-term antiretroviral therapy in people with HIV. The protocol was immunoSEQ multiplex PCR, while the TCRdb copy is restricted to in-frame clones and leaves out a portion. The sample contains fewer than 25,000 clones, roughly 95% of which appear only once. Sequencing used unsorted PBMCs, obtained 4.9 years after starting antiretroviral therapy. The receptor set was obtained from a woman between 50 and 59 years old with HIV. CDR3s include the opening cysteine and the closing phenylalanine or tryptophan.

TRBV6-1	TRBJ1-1	CASSVYNTEAFF
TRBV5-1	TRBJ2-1	CASSLDGTVNEQFF
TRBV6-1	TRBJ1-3	CASSPRIGVGNTIYF
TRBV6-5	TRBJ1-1	CASSWGTVMNTEAFF
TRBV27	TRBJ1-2	CASSFTVGYGYTF
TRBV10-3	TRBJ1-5	CAIKDGLDQPQHF
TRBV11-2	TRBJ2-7	CASSLARSGGYEQYF
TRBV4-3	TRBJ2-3	CASSQEGTSGRSTDTQYF
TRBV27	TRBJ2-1	CANPLRGLAGYEQFF
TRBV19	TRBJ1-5	CASSIGQGEGQPQHF
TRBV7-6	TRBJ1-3	CASSLGENRGHSGNTIYF
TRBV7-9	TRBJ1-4	CASSLSPEKLFF
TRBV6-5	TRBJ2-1	CASSQSVSSYNEQFF
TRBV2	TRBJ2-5	CASSEALASGRKETQYF
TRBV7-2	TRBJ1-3	CACSRLTSGNTIYF
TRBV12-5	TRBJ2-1	CASGLAASGSSYNEQFF
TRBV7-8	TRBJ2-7	CASSPQVAVTGITNYEQYF
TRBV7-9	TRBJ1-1	CASSFMGLEDTEAFF
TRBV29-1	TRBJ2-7	CSAAGRPGYEQYF
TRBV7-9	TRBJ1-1	CASSFPPLAFF
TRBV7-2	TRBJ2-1	CASSFGGAGLNEQFF
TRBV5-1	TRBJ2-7	CASSPETGPYEQYF
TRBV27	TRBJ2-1	CASSLTSGIYNEQFF
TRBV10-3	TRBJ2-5	CAISPRLAQETQYF
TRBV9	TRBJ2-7	CASSVDVGSYEQYF
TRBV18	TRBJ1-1	CASSPGNTEAFF
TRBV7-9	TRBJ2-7	CASSTSEERSYEQYF
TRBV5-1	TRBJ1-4	CASSLPPGGTNEKLFF
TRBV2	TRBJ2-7	CATTAAGSSYEQYF
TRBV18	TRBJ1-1	CASSPPYFEGGGTEAFF
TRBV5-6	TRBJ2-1	CASSLFGAGGQFQFF